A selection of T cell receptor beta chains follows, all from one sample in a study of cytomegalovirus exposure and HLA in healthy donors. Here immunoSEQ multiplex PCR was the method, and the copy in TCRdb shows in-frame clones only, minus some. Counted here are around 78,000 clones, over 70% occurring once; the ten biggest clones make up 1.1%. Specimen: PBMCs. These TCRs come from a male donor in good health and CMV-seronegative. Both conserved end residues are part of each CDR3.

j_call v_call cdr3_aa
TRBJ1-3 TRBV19 CASISGDGSSGNTIYF
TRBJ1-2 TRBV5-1 CASSFGANYGYTF
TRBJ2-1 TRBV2 CASITGLAGEGNEQFF
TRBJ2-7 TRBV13 CASSLARGNYEQYF
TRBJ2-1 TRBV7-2 CASSLEGQGAPKQFF
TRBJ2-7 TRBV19 CASSIVGGTYEQYF
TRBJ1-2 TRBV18 CASSLTGTGGPGHGYTF
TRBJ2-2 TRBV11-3 CASSLRFSGGPNTGELFF
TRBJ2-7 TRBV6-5 CASSPGQGIGEQYF
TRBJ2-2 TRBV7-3 CASGGGGMNTGELFF
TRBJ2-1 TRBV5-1 CASSSTRQGAGDEQFF